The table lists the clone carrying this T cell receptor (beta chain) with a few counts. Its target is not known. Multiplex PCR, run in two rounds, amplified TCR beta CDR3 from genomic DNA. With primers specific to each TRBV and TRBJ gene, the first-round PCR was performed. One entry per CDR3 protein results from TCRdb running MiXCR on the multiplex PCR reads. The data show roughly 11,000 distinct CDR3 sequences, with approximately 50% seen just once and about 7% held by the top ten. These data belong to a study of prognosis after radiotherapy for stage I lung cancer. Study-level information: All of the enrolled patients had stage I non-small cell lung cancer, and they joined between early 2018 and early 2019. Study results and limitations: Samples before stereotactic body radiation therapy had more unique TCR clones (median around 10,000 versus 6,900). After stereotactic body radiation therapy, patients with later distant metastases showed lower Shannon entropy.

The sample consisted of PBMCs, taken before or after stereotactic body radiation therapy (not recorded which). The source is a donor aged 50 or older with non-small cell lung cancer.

The CDR3 loop is CASSLAGGEYGYTF. The CDR3 nucleotides read TGTGCCAGCAGTTTGGCAGGGGGCGAGTATGGCTACACCTTC. V and J are TRBV12-3 or TRBV12-4 and TRBJ1-2, with TRBD1 identical over 8 bases. V shed 3 bases and J 5 bases; nucleotides not matched to a gene: 5. CDR3 size: 14 residues.